This T cell receptor (beta chain) is drawn from a study of blood T cell repertoires in COVID-19. The wider study: Italy, Spain and the United States were the sources of the convalescent and acute COVID-19 samples. The analysed material was cDNA or gDNA that came from T cells, B-cell-depleted T cells, or PBMCs.

CDR3 size: 14 residues. The V and J ends lost 4 bases and 2 bases respectively, with 12 bases between them. Germline V gene sequence: CDR1 SGHNT, CDR2 YYREEE (reference sequence). As processed by the authors: How many nucleated cells were present was estimated from reference gene primer amplification. Produced via immunoSEQ multiplex PCR; TCRdb's table is partial and in-frame only. V and J calls and clone size are as listed in that table; D and trimming were resolved from the DNA. The table has approximately 68,000 clones, more than 80% seen once. This TCR derives from a woman of 80 years or more with active or convalescent COVID-19. The rearrangement uses TRBV5-4 and TRBJ2-5, with D perhaps TRBD1 (6 bases). The sequencing input was peripheral blood. The CDR3 loop is CASSADQGQETQYF. The CDR3 coding sequence is TGTGCCAGCAGCGCAGACCAGGGGCAAGAGACCCAGTACTTC.